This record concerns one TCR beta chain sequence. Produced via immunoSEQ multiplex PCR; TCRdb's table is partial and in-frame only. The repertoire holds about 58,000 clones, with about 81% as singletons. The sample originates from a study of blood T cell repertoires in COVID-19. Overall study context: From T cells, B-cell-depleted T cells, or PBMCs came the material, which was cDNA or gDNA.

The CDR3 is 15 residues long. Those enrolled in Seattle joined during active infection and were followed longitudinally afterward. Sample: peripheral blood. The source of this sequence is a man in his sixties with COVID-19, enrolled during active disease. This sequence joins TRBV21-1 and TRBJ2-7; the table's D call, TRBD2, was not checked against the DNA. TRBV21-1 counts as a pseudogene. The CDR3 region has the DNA TGTGCCAGCAGCACCAGCGGGGGGCCTAGGGGCGAGCAGTACTTC. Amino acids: CASSTSGGPRGEQYF.